The T cell receptor beta chain described here comes from a study of radiotherapy plus CTLA-4 blockade in lung cancer. TCRdb keeps only in-frame clones here, not all; method: immunoSEQ multiplex PCR. The sample has around 100,000 clones, approximately 74% seen once. V lost 3 bases and J lost 8; bases outside the gene matches: 12. The CDR3 length is 16 residues. Germline assignment: CDR1 ENHRY and CDR2 SYGVKD. Focal radiation and CTLA-4 blockade (ipilimumab) were tested in chemo-refractory metastatic non-small-cell lung cancer patients. Points on this clone: Its antigen is unknown.

Overall study findings and caveats: After radiotherapy and ipilimumab, tumor-derived clones expanded in peripheral blood. Together with interferon-beta, which increased in serum after radiation, early dynamic changes in blood T cell clones were reportedly the best predictors of response.

This chain connects TRBV10-3 to TRBJ2-1, with 8 bases that match TRBD1. This sequence originates from a human donor with non-small cell lung cancer who had a partial response to radiotherapy plus ipilimumab. Some clones in this sample may be carry-over from other donors' samples. Specimen: peripheral blood, collected from a patient treated with radiotherapy plus ipilimumab. DNA for the CDR3: TGTGCCATCAGTGAACGGACAGGGAGGAGAGGCGATGAGCAGTTCTTC. It encodes CAISERTGRRGDEQFF.